These 7 T cell receptor beta chains were sequenced from one sample in a study of PD-1 blockade in classical Hodgkin lymphoma. All trial patients relapsed after autologous stem cell transplantation. Using immunoSEQ multiplex PCR, the repertoire was profiled, and TCRdb retains in-frame clones only, with some absent. This sample has some 95,000 clones, with roughly 89% found just once. Sequencing was performed on peripheral blood mononuclear cells (PBMCs), taken before the second cycle of nivolumab. The receptors here all came from a human donor with classical Hodgkin lymphoma.

The chain couples TRBV28 to TRBJ2-2; 8 bases align to TRBD2. The CDR3 is made up of 15 amino acids. The germline V gene encodes CDR1 MDHEN and CDR2 SYDVKM. V gave up 3 bases and J gave up 7 bases; unmatched junction bases: 7. The CDR3 region is CASSFISGVDGELFF. CDR3 nucleotides: TGTGCCAGCAGTTTCATTAGCGGGGTGGACGGGGAGCTGTTTTTT.

This clone was counted between two and nine times. The chain recombines TRBV21-1 with TRBJ2-7; the tabulated D call, TRBD2, remains unverified against the DNA. TRBV21-1 corresponds to a pseudogene. This CDR3 is 17 amino acids long. CDR3 DNA: TGTGCCAGCAGCAAAGATTCGTGCACCGAGATATCCTACGAGCAGTACTTC. It encodes CASSKDSCTEISYEQYF.

The genes are TRBV28 and TRBJ2-1; no clear D. Trimming pared 11 bases from V and 7 bases from J, leaving 12 bases between. The CDR3 consists of 11 residues. Looked up from germline, CDR1 is MDHEN and CDR2 is SYDVKM. The CDR3 DNA sequence: TGTGCCGTAGACACACAAAATGAGCAGTTCTTC. Translated, it gives CAVDTQNEQFF.

The chain has TRBV2 and TRBJ2-7; TRBD1 matches at 8 bases. V gave up 4 bases and J gave up 5 bases; unmatched junction bases: 4. The germline gives CDR1 SNHLY, CDR2 FYNNEI. The CDR3 has 13 residues. DNA for the CDR3: TGTGCCAGCAGTGTTAACAGGGGGGACGAGCAGTACTTC. Residues: CASSVNRGDEQYF.

The chain recombines TRBV7-2 with TRBJ1-2; D may be TRBD1 (6 bases). V was pared by 5 bases and J by 7 bases, with 8 bases between. The germline gives CDR1 SGHTA, CDR2 FQGNSA. CDR3 length equals 11 residues. CDR3 in amino acids: CASSLQGGYTF. CDR3 nucleotides: TGTGCCAGCAGCCTACAGGGTGGCTACACCTTC.

This sequence joins TRBV10-2 and TRBJ2-1, with D maybe TRBD1 (6 bases). Germline V gives CDR1 WSHSY, CDR2 SAAADI. The CDR3 spans 13 residues. The V end was cut by 6 bases, the J end by 8 bases, with 14 bases between. The CDR3 here is CASRGGSFDEQFF. CDR3 sequence (DNA): TGCGCCAGCAGAGGGGGTAGTTTCGATGAGCAGTTCTTC.

The chain is built from TRBV7-9 and TRBJ1-1, with a weak D call TRBD1 (5 bases). V lost 2 bases, J lost 10 bases, and 14 bases lay in between. CDR1 is SEHNR, CDR2 FQNEAQ, per germline (reference sequence). The CDR3 extends over 13 amino acids. The CDR3: CASSLSGTEAAFF. The CDR3 nucleotides are TGTGCCAGCAGCTTATCGGGGACCGAGGCAGCTTTCTTT.